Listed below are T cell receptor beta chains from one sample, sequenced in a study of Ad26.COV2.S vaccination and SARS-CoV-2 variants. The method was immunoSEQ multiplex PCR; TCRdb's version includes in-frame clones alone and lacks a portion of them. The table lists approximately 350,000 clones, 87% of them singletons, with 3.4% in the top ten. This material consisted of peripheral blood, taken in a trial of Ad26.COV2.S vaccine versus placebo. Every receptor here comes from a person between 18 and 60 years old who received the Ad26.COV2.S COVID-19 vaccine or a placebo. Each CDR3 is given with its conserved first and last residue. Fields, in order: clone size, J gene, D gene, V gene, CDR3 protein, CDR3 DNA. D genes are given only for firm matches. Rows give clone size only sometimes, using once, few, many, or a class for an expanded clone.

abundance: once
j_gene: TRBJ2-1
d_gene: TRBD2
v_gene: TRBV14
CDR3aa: CASSPRGLAVYNEQFF
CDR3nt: TGTGCCAGCAGCCCTCGAGGACTAGCGGTGTACAATGAGCAGTTCTTC

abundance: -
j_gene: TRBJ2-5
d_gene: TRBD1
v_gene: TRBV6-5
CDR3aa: CASSPTGSQKTQYF
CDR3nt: TGTGCCAGCAGCCCGACAGGGTCCCAAAAGACCCAGTACTTC

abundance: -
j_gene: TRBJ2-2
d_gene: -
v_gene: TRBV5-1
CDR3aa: CASSLAHALNTGELFF
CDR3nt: TGCGCCAGCAGCTTGGCACACGCTTTGAACACCGGGGAGCTGTTTTTT

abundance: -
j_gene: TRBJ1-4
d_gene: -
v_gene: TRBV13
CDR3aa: CASRYGTTNEKLFF
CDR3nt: TGTGCCAGCAGATATGGTACAACTAATGAAAAACTGTTTTTT

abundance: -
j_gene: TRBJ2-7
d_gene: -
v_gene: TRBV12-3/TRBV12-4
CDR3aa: CASSFGSSYEQYF
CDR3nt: TGTGCCAGCAGTTTTGGGAGCTCCTACGAGCAGTACTTC

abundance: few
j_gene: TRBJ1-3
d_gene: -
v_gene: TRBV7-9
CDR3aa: CASSLQGSSGNTIYF
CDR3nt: TGTGCCAGCAGCTTACAGGGCTCCTCTGGAAACACCATATATTTT

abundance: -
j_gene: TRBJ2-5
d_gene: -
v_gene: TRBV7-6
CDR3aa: CASSLLNGLSEADHQYF
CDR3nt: TGTGCCAGCAGCTTACTTAATGGTCTCTCAGAGGCCGACCACCAGTACTTC

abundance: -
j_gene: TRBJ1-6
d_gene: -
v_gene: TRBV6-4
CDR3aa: CASTAEGGDSYNSPLHF
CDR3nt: TGTGCCAGCACCGCGGAGGGGGGAGACTCCTATAATTCACCCCTCCACTTT

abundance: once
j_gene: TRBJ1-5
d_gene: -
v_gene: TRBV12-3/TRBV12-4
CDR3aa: CASSYARVEPQHF
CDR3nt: TGTGCCAGCAGCTATGCCCGAGTGGAGCCCCAGCATTTT

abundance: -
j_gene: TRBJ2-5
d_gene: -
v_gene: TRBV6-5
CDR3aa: CASSPTDRGSETQYF
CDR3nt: TGTGCCAGCAGCCCCACTGATCGGGGTTCAGAGACCCAGTACTTC

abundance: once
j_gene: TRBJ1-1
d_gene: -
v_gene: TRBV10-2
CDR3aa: CASTEGSLAGTEAFF
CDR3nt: TGCGCCAGCACCGAGGGAAGTTTAGCGGGGACTGAAGCTTTCTTT

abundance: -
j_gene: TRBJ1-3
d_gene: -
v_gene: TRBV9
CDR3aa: CASSVGSGFGNTIYF
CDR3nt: TGTGCCAGCAGCGTAGGTTCGGGGTTTGGAAACACCATATATTTT

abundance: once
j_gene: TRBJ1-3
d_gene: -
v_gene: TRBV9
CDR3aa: CASSVGMENTIYF
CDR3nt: TGTGCCAGCAGCGTAGGAATGGAAAACACCATATATTTT

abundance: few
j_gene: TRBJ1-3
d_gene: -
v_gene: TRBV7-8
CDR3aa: CASSPQGGYGNTIYF
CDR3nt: TGTGCCAGCAGCCCGCAGGGAGGTTATGGAAACACCATATATTTT

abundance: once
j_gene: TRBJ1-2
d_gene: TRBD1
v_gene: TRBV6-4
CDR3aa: CASSDSGGPNYGYTF
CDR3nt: TGTGCCAGCAGTGACTCAGGGGGCCCTAACTATGGCTACACCTTC

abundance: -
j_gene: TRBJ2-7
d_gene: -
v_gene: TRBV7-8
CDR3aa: CASSTLGGPENEQYF
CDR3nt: TGTGCCAGCAGCACCCTTGGGGGGCCCGAAAACGAGCAGTACTTC

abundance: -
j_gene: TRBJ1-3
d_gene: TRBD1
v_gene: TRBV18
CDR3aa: CASSRQGNSGNTIYF
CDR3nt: TGTGCCAGCTCACGACAGGGCAACTCTGGAAACACCATATATTTT

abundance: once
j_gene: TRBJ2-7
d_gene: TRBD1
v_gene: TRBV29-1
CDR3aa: CSVDMGQGTFEQYF
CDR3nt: TGCAGCGTTGATATGGGACAGGGGACGTTCGAGCAGTACTTC

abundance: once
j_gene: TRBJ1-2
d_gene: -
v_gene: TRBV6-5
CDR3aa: CASMLSGYQNYGYTF
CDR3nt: TGTGCCAGCATGTTGTCAGGTTACCAGAACTATGGCTACACCTTC

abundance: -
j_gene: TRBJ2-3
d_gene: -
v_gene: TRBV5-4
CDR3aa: CASSLVADTQYF
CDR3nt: TGTGCCAGCAGCTTGGTTGCAGATACGCAGTATTTT

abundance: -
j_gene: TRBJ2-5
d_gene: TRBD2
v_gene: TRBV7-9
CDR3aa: CASSLAGGGQETQYF
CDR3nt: TGTGCCAGCAGCTTAGCTGGCGGGGGCCAAGAGACCCAGTACTTC

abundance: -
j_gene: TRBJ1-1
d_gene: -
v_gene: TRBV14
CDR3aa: CASSQDGGRYTEAFF
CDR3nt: TGTGCCAGCAGCCAAGACGGCGGCAGGTACACTGAAGCTTTCTTT

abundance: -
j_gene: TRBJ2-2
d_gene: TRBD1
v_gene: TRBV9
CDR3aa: CASSEPQGANTGELFF
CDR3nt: TGTGCCAGCAGCGAACCCCAGGGGGCGAACACCGGGGAGCTGTTTTTT

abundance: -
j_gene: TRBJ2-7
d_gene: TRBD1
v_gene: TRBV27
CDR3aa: CASSVTGAVVYEQYF
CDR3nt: TGTGCCAGCAGTGTGACAGGGGCGGTGGTCTACGAGCAGTACTTC

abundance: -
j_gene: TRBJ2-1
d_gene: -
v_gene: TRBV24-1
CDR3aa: CATSEGSSYNEQFF
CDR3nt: TGTGCCACCAGTGAGGGGAGCTCCTACAATGAGCAGTTCTTC

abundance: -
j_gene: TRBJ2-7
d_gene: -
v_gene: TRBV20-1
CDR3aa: CSARGGREQYF
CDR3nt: TGCAGTGCTAGGGGGGGGCGCGAGCAGTACTTC

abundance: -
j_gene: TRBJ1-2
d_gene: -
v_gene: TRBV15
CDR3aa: CATSRDRTALYGYTF
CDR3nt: TGTGCCACCAGCAGAGACCGGACAGCCCTCTATGGCTACACCTTC

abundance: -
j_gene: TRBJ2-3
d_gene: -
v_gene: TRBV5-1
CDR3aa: CASSAGHRSTDTQYF
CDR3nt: TGCGCCAGCAGCGCCGGACACCGCAGCACAGATACGCAGTATTTT

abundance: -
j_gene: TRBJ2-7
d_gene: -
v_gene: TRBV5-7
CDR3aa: CAGGPGDYEQYF
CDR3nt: TGTGCCGGCGGACCAGGTGACTACGAGCAGTACTTC

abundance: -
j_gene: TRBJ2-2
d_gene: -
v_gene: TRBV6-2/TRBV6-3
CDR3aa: CASSYSSGLNTGELFF
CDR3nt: TGTGCCAGCAGTTACTCGAGTGGGCTTAACACCGGGGAGCTGTTTTTT

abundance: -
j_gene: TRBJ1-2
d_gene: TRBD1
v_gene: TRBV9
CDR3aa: CASSPHRQGRTYGYTF
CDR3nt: TGTGCCAGCAGCCCCCATCGACAGGGGAGGACCTATGGCTACACCTTC

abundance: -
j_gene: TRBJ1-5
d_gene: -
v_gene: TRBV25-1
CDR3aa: CASSEYQGNQPQHF
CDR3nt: TGTGCCAGCAGTGAATATCAGGGCAATCAGCCCCAGCATTTT

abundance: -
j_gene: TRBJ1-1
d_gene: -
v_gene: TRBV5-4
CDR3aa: CASQPPRGTNTEAFF
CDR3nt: TGTGCCAGCCAACCCCCCAGGGGCACCAACACTGAAGCTTTCTTT

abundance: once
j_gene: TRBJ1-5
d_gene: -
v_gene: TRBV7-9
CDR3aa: CASSLVGGSNQPQHF
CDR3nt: TGTGCCAGCAGCTTAGTCGGTGGTAGCAATCAGCCCCAGCATTTT

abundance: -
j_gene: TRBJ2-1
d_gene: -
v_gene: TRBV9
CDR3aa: CASSSDASYNEQFF
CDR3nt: TGTGCCAGCAGCTCGGACGCATCCTACAATGAGCAGTTCTTC

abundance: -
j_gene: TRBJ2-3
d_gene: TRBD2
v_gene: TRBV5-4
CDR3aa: CASSLGSGGTDTQYF
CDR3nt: TGTGCCAGCAGCTTGGGTAGCGGGGGCACAGATACGCAGTATTTT

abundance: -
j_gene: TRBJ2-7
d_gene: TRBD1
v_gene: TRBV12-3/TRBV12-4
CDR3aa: CASSMTGSHEQYF
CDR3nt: TGTGCCAGCAGTATGACAGGGAGCCACGAGCAGTACTTC

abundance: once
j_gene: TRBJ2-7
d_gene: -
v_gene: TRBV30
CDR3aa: CAWSDSSYEQYF
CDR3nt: TGTGCCTGGAGTGACTCGTCCTACGAGCAGTACTTC

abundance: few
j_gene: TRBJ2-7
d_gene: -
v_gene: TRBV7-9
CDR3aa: CASSSADFGEQYF
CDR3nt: TGTGCCAGCAGCTCCGCAGACTTCGGAGAGCAGTACTTC